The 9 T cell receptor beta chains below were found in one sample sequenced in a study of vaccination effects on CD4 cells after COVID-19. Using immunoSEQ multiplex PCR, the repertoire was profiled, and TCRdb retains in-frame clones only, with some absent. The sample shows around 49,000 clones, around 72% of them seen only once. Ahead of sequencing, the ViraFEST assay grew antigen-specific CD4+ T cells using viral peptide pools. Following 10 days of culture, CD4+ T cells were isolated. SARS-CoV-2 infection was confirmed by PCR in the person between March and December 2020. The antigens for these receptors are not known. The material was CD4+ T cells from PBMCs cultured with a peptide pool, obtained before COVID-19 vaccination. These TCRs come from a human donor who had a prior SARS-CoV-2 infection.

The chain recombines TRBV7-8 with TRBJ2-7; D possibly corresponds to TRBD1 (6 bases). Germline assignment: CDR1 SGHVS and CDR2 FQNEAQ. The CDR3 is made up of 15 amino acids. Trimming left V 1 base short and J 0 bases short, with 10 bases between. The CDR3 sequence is CASSLVRGYSYEQYF. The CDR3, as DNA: TGTGCCAGCAGCTTAGTCAGGGGCTACTCCTACGAGCAGTACTTC.

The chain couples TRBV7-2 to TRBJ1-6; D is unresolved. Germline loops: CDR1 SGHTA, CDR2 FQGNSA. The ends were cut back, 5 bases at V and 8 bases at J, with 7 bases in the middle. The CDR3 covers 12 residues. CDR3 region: CASSLQHSPLHF. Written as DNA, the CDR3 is TGTGCCAGCAGCCTACAGCATTCACCCCTCCACTTT.

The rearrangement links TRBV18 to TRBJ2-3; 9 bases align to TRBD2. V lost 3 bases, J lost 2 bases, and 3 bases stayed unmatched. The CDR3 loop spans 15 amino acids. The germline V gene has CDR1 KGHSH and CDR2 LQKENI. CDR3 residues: CASSPTSGVTDTQYF. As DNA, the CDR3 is TGTGCCAGCTCACCGACTAGCGGAGTCACAGATACGCAGTATTTT.

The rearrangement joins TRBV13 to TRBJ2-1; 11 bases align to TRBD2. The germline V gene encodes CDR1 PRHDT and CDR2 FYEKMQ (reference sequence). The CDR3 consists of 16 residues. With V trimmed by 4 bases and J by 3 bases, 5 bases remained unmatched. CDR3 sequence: CASSWASGGIYNEQFF. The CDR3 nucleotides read TGTGCCAGCAGCTGGGCTAGCGGGGGGATCTACAATGAGCAGTTCTTC. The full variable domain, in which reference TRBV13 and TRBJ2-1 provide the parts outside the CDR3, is AAGVIQSPRHLIKEKRETATLKCYPIPRHDTVYWYQQGPGQDPQFLISFYEKMQSDKGSIPDRFSAQQFSDYHSELNMSSLELGDSALYFCASSWASGGIYNEQFFGPGTRLTVL.

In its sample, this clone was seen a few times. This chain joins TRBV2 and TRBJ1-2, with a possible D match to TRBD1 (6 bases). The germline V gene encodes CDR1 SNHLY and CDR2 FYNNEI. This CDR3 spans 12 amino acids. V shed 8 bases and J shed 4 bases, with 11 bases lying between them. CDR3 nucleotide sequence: TGTGCCAGCGCCGGGGGCCCCTATGGCTACACCTTC. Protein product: CASAGGPYGYTF.

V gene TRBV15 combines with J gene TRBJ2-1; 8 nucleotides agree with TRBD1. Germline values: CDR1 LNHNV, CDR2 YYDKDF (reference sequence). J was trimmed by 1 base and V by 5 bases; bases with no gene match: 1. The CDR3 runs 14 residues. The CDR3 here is CATSWTGSYNEQFF. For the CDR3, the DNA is TGTGCCACCAGCTGGACAGGGTCCTACAATGAGCAGTTCTTC.

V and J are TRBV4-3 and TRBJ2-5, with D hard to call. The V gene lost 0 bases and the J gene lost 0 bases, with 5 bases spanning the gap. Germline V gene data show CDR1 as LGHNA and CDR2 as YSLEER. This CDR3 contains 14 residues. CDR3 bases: TGCGCCAGCAGCCAAGAACGGTACCAAGAGACCCAGTACTTC. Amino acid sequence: CASSQERYQETQYF.

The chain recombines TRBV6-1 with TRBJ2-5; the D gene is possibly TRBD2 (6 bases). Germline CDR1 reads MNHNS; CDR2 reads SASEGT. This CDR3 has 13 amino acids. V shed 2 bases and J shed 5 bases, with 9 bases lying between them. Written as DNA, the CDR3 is TGTGCCAGCAGTGAAAGAGGAGGGGAGACCCAGTACTTC. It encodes CASSERGGETQYF.

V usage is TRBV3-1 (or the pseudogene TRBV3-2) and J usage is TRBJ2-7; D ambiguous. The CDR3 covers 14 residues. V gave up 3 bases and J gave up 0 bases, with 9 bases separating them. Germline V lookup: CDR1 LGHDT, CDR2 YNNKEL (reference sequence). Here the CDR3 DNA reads TGTGCCAGCAGCCATCTGGCGGCCTCCTACGAGCAGTACTTC. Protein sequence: CASSHLAASYEQYF.